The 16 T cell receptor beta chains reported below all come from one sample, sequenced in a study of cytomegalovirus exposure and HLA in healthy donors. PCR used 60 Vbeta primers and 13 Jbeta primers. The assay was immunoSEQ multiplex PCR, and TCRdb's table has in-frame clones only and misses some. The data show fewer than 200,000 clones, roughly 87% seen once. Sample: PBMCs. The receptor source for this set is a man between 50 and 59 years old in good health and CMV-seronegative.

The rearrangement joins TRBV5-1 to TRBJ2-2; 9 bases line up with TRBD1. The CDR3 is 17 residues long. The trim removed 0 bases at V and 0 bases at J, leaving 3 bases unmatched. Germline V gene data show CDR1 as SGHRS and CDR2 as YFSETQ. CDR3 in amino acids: CASSLGNRGPNTGELFF. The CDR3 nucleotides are TGCGCCAGCAGCTTGGGTAACAGGGGGCCGAACACCGGGGAGCTGTTTTTT.

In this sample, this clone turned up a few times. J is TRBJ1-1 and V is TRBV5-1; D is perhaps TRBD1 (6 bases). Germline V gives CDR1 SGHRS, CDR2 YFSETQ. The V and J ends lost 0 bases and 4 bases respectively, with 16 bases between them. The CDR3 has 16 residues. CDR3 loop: CASSLGEGGGSTEAFF. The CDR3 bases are TGCGCCAGCAGCTTGGGGGAGGGAGGGGGTAGCACTGAAGCTTTCTTT.

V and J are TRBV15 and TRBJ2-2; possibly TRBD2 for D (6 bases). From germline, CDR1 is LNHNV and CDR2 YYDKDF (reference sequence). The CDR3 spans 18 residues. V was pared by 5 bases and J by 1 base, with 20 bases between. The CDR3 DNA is TGTGCCACCAGCGCCCCTTACGGACGGCGGGAGAACACCGGGGAGCTGTTTTTT. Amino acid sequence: CATSAPYGRRENTGELFF.

The DNA of the CDR3 is TGTGCCAGCAGAGACCCGGGACAGGGTTTTGTAGTGCAGTACTTC. Translation gives CASRDPGQGFVVQYF. The chain recombines TRBV6-5 with TRBJ2-5, with 9 bases matching TRBD1. Germline values: CDR1 MNHEY, CDR2 SVGAGI. The CDR3 spans 15 residues. Trimming took 6 bases from V and 11 from J; bases not matched to a gene: 16.

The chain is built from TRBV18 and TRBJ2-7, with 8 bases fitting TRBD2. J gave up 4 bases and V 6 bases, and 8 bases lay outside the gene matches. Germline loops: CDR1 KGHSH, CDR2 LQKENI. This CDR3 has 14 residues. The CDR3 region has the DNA TGTGCCAGCTCGCGGGGGGCAGGGTCTTACGAGCAGTACTTC. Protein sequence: CASSRGAGSYEQYF.

The CDR3 region has the DNA TGTGCCAGCAGCTTATTAGCAACCGATACGCAGTATTTT. Translation: CASSLLATDTQYF. J is TRBJ2-3 and V is TRBV11-3, with unresolved D. Germline V gives CDR1 SGHNT, CDR2 YENEEA. The germline V and J ends were trimmed by 2 bases and 6 bases, with 9 bases remaining between them. The CDR3 is 13 amino acids.

This chain's CDR3 is CAGWTGVGDTQYF. CDR3 in DNA: TGTGCCGGCTGGACAGGGGTGGGAGATACGCAGTATTTT. This chain joins TRBV30 and TRBJ2-3; 9 bases agree with TRBD1. The germline CDR1 and CDR2 sequences are GTSNPN and SVGIG (reference sequence). J gave up 5 bases and V 8 bases, and 8 bases lay outside the gene matches. This CDR3 has 13 residues.

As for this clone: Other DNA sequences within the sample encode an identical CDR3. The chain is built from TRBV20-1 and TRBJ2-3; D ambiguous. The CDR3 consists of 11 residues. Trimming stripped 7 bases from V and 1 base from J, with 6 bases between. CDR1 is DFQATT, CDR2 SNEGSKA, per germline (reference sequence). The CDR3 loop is CSGVGTDTQYF. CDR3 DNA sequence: TGCAGTGGAGTCGGCACAGATACGCAGTATTTT.

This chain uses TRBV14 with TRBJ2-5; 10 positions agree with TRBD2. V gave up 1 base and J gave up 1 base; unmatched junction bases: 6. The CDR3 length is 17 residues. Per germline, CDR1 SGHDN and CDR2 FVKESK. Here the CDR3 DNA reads TGTGCCAGCAGCCAAGGCAATCTAGCGGGAGTCCAAGAGACCCAGTACTTC. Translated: CASSQGNLAGVQETQYF.

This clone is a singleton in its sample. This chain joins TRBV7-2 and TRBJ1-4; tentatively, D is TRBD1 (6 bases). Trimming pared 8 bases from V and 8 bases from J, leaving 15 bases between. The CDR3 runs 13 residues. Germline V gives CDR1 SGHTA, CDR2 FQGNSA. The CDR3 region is CASGRQEREKLFF. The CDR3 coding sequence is TGTGCCAGCGGAAGACAGGAGAGGGAAAAACTGTTTTTT.

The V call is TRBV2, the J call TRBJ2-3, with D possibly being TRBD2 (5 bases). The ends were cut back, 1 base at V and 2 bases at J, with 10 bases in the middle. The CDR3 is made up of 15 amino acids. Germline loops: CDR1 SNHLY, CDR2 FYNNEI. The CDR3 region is CASSEGSGTTDTQYF. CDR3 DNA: TGTGCCAGCAGTGAAGGAAGCGGAACCACAGATACGCAGTATTTT.

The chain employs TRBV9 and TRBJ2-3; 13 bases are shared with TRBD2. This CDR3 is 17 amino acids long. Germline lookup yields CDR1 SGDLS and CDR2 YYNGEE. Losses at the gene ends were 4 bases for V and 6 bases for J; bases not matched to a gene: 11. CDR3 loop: CASSSRTSGGLADTQYF. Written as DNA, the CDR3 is TGTGCCAGCAGCTCTCGGACTAGCGGGGGACTCGCGGATACGCAGTATTTT.

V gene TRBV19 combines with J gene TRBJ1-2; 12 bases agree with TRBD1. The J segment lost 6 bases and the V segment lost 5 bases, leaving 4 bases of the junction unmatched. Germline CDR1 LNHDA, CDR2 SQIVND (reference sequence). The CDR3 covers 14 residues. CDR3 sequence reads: CASSWGQGADGYTF. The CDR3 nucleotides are TGTGCCAGTAGTTGGGGACAGGGGGCGGATGGCTACACCTTC.

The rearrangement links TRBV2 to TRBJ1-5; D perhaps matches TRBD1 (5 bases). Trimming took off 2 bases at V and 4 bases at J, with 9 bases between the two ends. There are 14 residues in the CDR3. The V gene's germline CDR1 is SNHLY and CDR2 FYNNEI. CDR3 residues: CASSEQGLNQPQHF. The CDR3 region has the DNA TGTGCCAGCAGTGAACAGGGTCTAAATCAGCCCCAGCATTTT. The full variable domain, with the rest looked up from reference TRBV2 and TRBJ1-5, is EPEVTQTPSHQVTQMGQEVILRCVPISNHLYFYWYRQILGQKVEFLVSFYNNEISEKSEIFDDQFSVERPDGSNFTLKIRSTKLEDSAMYFCASSEQGLNQPQHFGDGTRLSIL.

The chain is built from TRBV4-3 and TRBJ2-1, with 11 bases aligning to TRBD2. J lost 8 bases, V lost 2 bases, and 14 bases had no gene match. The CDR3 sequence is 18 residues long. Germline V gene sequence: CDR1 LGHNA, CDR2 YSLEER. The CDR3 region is CASSQLKTGTSGTYEQFF. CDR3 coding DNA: TGCGCCAGCAGCCAACTAAAAACCGGGACTAGCGGTACCTATGAGCAGTTCTTC.

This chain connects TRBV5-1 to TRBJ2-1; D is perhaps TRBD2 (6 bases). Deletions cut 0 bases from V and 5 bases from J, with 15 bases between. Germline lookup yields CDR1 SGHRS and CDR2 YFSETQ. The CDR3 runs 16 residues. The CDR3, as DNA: TGCGCCAGCAGCTTGGTGGCCCAACGCGGGAACAATGAGCAGTTCTTC. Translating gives CASSLVAQRGNNEQFF.